The entry below describes one TCR beta chain. Its specificity is unknown. Germline lookup yields CDR1 SQVTM and CDR2 ANQGSEA. The CDR3 is 14 amino acids. J lost 1 base, V lost 4 bases, and 4 bases had no gene match. Reverse transcribed after extraction, RNA yielded cDNA as the sequencing template. Libraries were prepared by immunoSEQ multiplex PCR; TCRdb keeps only in-frame clonotypes and omits some of them. The table includes about 290,000 clones, 55% to 75% detected once. The entry originates in a study of CD8+ T cells in alopecia areata. The treatment: oral pan-JAK inhibitor, 5-10 mg twice daily. Study findings and constraints: The study found tofacitinib significantly decreased scalp clonality and expanded CD8+ clones among the top 100. Numerous clones, expanded in lesions, remained in scalp and blood during tofacitinib.

The chain recombines TRBV29-1 with TRBJ2-5; 9 positions agree with TRBD1. The receptor was derived from a human donor with alopecia areata. The sample was CD4+ T cells sorted from blood, taken at week 24, from a patient treated with tofacitinib. This CDR3 is CSVVRQGGQETQYF. DNA of the CDR3: TGCAGCGTTGTTAGACAGGGGGGCCAAGAGACCCAGTACTTC. The whole variable domain, remainder taken from reference TRBV29-1 and TRBJ2-5, is SAVISQKPSRDICQRGTSLTIQCQVDSQVTMMFWYRQQPGQSLTLIATANQGSEATYESGFVIDKFPISRPNLTFSTLTVSNMSPEDSSIYLCSVVRQGGQETQYFGPGTRLLVL.